This T cell receptor (beta chain) was sequenced during a study of blood T cell repertoires in COVID-19. Whole-study context: The samples span acute and convalescent COVID-19 from the United States, Italy and Spain.

Germline CDR1 reads SGHTS; CDR2 reads YDEGEE. J lost 1 base, V lost 4 bases, and 11 bases had no gene match. The CDR3 has 18 residues. Assay: immunoSEQ multiplex PCR; the TCRdb copy retains only in-frame clones and omits some. The repertoire holds some 78,000 clones, around 86% seen once, with 4.5% to 5% in the top ten. This sequence originates from a middle-aged man with active or convalescent COVID-19. The chain recombines TRBV5-8 with TRBJ2-5; TRBD2 aligns across 12 bases. The sample taken for sequencing was peripheral blood. The chain's CDR3 is CASSGGLAGTAVQETQYF. CDR3 DNA sequence: TGTGCCAGCAGCGGTGGACTAGCGGGGACTGCCGTCCAAGAGACCCAGTACTTC.